This T cell receptor beta chain was captured by sequencing in a study of cytomegalovirus exposure and HLA in healthy donors. This PCR relied on a set of 60 Vbeta primers and 13 Jbeta primers. Libraries were prepared by immunoSEQ multiplex PCR; TCRdb keeps only in-frame clonotypes and omits some of them. Here the sample spans more than 80,000 clones, approximately 82% being singletons. V shed 6 bases and J 4 bases; nucleotides not matched to a gene: 5. This CDR3 is 15 amino acids long. CDR1 ENHRY and CDR2 SYGVKD come from the germline V gene. Study outcomes and limitations: Reportedly, diagnosis of cytomegalovirus status by the classifier showed high specificity and sensitivity.

Remarks on this clone: Antigen unknown.

The sequencing sample was made of PBMCs. The sequence was obtained from a man aged 40-49 years in good health and CMV-seronegative. V and J are TRBV10-3 and TRBJ2-1; 11 nucleotides agree with TRBD2. This CDR3 is CAIREASGGYNEQFF. The CDR3 nucleotides read TGTGCCATCAGGGAAGCTAGCGGGGGGTACAATGAGCAGTTCTTC.